This T cell receptor beta chain derives from a study of T cells in Graves' hyperthyroidism and ophthalmopathy. Germline loops: CDR1 LNHNV, CDR2 YYDKDF (reference sequence). V was clipped by 0 bases and J by 8 bases; unmatched bases: 11. The CDR3 runs to 17 residues. Using RNA transcripts as the source, TCR beta CDR3 regions were amplified. First-round RT-PCR of the TCR CDR3 relied on the HTBI primer set. One entry per CDR3 protein results from TCRdb running MiXCR on the multiplex PCR reads. The sample has approximately 740,000 distinct CDR3 sequences; 12% to 15% are singletons. This clonotype showed up just a few times. Its cognate antigen is unknown. Study-level results: Model output signaled ophthalmopathy a median about 6.3 months ahead of onset.

V usage is TRBV15 and J usage is TRBJ2-1, with TRBD2 matching over 9 bases. This TCR came from a woman younger than 30 with Graves' hyperthyroidism. The sequenced sample consisted of blood. The CDR3 reads CATSRDRAGGPRDEQFF. The CDR3 DNA reads TGTGCCACCAGCAGAGATAGGGCGGGAGGGCCCCGCGATGAGCAGTTCTTC.